This T cell receptor (beta chain) was captured by sequencing in a study of CD8 T cells in ankylosing spondylitis. TCRdb fed the 5' RACE reads into MiXCR, producing one record per CDR3 protein. The sample includes around 250,000 distinct CDR3 sequences, 15% to 20% of them seen just once. Sample: blood, either unsorted or a sorted T cell fraction (not recorded which). The receptor was derived from a male donor with ankylosing spondylitis or in good health (not recorded which).

As DNA, the CDR3 is TGCGCCAGCAGCCAAGATCTCCGAGGGGACGAGCAGTACTTC. It specifies CASSQDLRGDEQYF. V usage is TRBV4-1 and J usage is TRBJ2-7; D assignment may be TRBD1 or TRBD2 (5 bases each). Germline assignment: CDR1 MGHRA and CDR2 YSYEKL. With 0 bases removed from V and 5 bases from J, the gap between germline ends came to 11 bases. The CDR3 loop spans 14 amino acids.